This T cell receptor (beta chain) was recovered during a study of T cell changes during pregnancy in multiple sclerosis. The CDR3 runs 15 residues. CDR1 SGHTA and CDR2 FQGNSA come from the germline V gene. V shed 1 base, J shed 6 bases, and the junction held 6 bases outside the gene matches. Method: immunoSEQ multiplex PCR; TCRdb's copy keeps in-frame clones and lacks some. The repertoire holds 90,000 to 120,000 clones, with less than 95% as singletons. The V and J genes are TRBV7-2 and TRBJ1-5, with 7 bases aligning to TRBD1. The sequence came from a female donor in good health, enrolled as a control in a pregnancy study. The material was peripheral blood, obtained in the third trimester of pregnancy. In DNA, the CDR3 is TGTGCCAGCAGCTTAGAAGGGGACAGCGGTCAGCCCCAGCATTTT. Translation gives CASSLEGDSGQPQHF.